Listed below are T cell receptor beta chains from one sample, sequenced in a study of shared clonotypes between healthy human individuals. Sequenced by immunoSEQ multiplex PCR; TCRdb stores in-frame clones only, minus some. The sample yields 1.5 million to 2.5 million clones, 85% to 95% seen once. Sequencing was carried out using naive CD8+ T cells sorted from blood. The receptors were gathered from a man aged 18 to 30 in good health. Each CDR3 is given without its conserved first and last residue.

V gene	J gene	CDR3 protein
TRBV29-1	TRBJ2-7	SVPGTLTYEQY
TRBV6-1	TRBJ1-4	ASSKAGTEVEKLF
TRBV4-3	TRBJ2-1	ASSPRAGAAEQF
TRBV5-4	TRBJ2-7	ASSLPGQGSYEQY
TRBV9	TRBJ2-3	ASSVEGISTDTQY
TRBV11-2	TRBJ2-7	ASSLKADPYEQY
TRBV13	TRBJ2-7	ASSPGGSGAYEQY
TRBV27	TRBJ1-5	ASSPLGTDQPQH
TRBV7-9	TRBJ1-1	ASSSSTGWPEAF
TRBV28	TRBJ1-4	ASSLKAQFSEKLF
TRBV9	TRBJ2-1	ASSGRLADTYNEQF
TRBV7-9	TRBJ2-5	ASSSETSEQETQY
TRBV19	TRBJ2-7	ASSVGHLYEQY
TRBV27	TRBJ1-5	ASSPPNSRDQH
TRBV10-2	TRBJ2-7	ASSPPGTYEQY
TRBV11-2	.	ASSYGPGSEQY